One and the same sample provided the 11 T cell receptor beta chains below, sequenced in a study of CD8+CD57+ T cells in acquired aplastic anemia. The use of genomic DNA as template underpinned the TCR beta VDJ and CDR3 profiling. TCRdb used MiXCR to reprocess the reads, holding one entry per CDR3 protein. The table includes about 130,000 distinct CDR3 sequences, 48% detected once. Sample: sorted CD4+, CD8+, or CD8+CD57+ T cells (not recorded which) from PBMCs. These receptors were collected from a human donor in good health, serving as a control.

Notes on this clonotype: The junction differs from germline at one of its ends, possibly a read error. The chain is built from TRBV5-4 and TRBJ2-7; D ambiguous. The length of the CDR3 is 11 residues. Germline V gene sequence: CDR1 SGHNT, CDR2 YYREEE (reference sequence). The CDR3 protein is CASSLSNEQYF. CDR3 nucleotide sequence: TGTGCCAGCAGCCTCTCCAACGAGCAGTACTTC.

This clonotype was detected ten times or more. This chain joins TRBV7-2 and TRBJ1-2; D gene unclear. V was trimmed by 4 bases and J by 6 bases, leaving 18 bases between them. The CDR3 loop spans 15 amino acids. CDR1 is SGHTA, CDR2 FQGNSA, per germline. DNA for the CDR3: TGTGCCAGCAGCTCCACAGACATCCTATGGCATGGCTACACCTTC. Translated, it gives CASSSTDILWHGYTF.

The gene calls are TRBV7-2 and TRBJ2-5, with 9 nucleotides matching TRBD2. V shed 6 bases and J 5 bases; nucleotides not matched to a gene: 7. The CDR3 runs 14 residues. Germline values: CDR1 SGHTA, CDR2 FQGNSA. This CDR3 is CASRAGGGAETQYF. CDR3 nucleotides: TGTGCCAGCAGGGCTGGCGGGGGGGCGGAGACCCAGTACTTC.

This clonotype was detected ten times or more. The genes are TRBV3-1 and TRBJ1-2; D remains ambiguous. Germline CDR1 reads LGHDT; CDR2 reads YNNKEL (reference sequence). Between the trimmed V and J ends, which lost 0 bases and 7 bases, there was a span of 15 bases. This CDR3 has 15 amino acids. CDR3: CASSQDTRRVTGYTF. CDR3 nucleotide sequence: TGTGCCAGCAGCCAAGATACGAGACGGGTTACTGGCTACACCTTC.

On this clonotype itself: This sequence may be a read error, since a much larger clone differs from it by one base. This sequence joins TRBV7-2 and TRBJ2-7; D uncertain. The length of the CDR3 is 13 residues. The germline V gene has CDR1 SGHTA and CDR2 FQGNSA. CDR3 loop: CASSLGGSYGQYF. DNA of the CDR3: TGTGCCAGCAGCTTGGGCGGTTCCTACGGGCAGTACTTC. The whole variable domain, filled in from reference TRBV7-2 and TRBJ2-7, reads GAGVSQSPSNKVTEKGKDVELRCDPISGHTALYWYRQSLGQGLEFLIYFQGNSAPDKSGLPSDRFSAERTGGSVSTLTIQRTQQEDSAVYLCASSLGGSYGQYFGPGTRLTVT.

The chain combines TRBV2 with TRBJ2-3; D is perhaps TRBD1 (5 bases). The V and J ends lost 3 bases and 6 bases respectively, with 22 bases between them. Germline V lookup: CDR1 SNHLY, CDR2 FYNNEI. The CDR3 runs to 17 residues. The CDR3 protein is CASSDLRVTPPWDTQYF. The CDR3, as DNA: TGTGCCAGCAGTGACCTCAGGGTGACCCCGCCGTGGGATACGCAGTATTTT.

The chain has TRBV9 and TRBJ2-5; D unclear. Between the trimmed V and J ends, which lost 4 bases and 3 bases, there was a span of 13 bases. The CDR3 spans 14 residues. From germline, CDR1 is SGDLS and CDR2 YYNGEE. CDR3 residues: CASSKGRMEETQYF. In nucleotides, the CDR3 is TGTGCCAGCAGCAAGGGCAGGATGGAAGAGACCCAGTACTTC.

The chain employs TRBV2 and TRBJ2-7; D is unresolved. V was shortened by 3 bases and J by 3 bases, with 3 bases between the two germline ends. Germline lookup yields CDR1 SNHLY and CDR2 FYNNEI. The CDR3 is 11 amino acids. The CDR3 loop is CASSDHYEQYF. As DNA, the CDR3 is TGTGCCAGCAGTGATCACTACGAGCAGTACTTC.

This clonotype came up many times. This chain joins TRBV7-2 and TRBJ2-5; a weak D match, TRBD1 (6 bases). The germline V and J ends were trimmed by 5 bases and 5 bases, with 15 bases remaining between them. In germline, CDR1 is SGHTA, CDR2 FQGNSA. The CDR3 spans 14 residues. CDR3 nucleotide sequence: TGTGCCAGCAGCGATGGACAGTTTAGGGAGACCCAGTACTTC. The encoded protein is CASSDGQFRETQYF.

Of note for this clonotype: At one end the junction does not follow the germline gene, possibly because of a read error. The CDR3 region has the DNA TGTGCCAGCCCACCATGGACGGAGAACACTGAAGCTTTCTTT. Translating it yields CASPPWTENTEAFF. V and J are TRBV18 and TRBJ1-1; D is undetermined. The CDR3 extends over 14 amino acids. The V gene's germline CDR1 is KGHSH and CDR2 LQKENI.

The chain carries TRBV5-4 and TRBJ1-2, with D possibly matching TRBD1 (6 bases). Trimming cost V 0 bases and J 3 bases, with 15 bases left between them. The CDR3 loop spans 16 amino acids. Germline assignment: CDR1 SGHNT and CDR2 YYREEE (reference sequence). The CDR3 reads CASSLAGGGRHYGYTF. The CDR3 region has the DNA TGTGCCAGCAGCTTGGCCGGGGGGGGCCGGCACTATGGCTACACCTTC.